The 17 T cell receptor beta chains in this list originate from one sample, sequenced in a study of spatial heterogeneity in lung cancer. TCRdb processed the 5' RACE reads anew with MiXCR; each CDR3 protein has one entry. Among tens of thousands of distinct CDR3 sequences, less than 5.5% were seen once, and the ten largest hold roughly 25%. Noted time point: sample taken at primary tumor resection. Sequencing covered unsorted whole RNA taken from tumor, nontumor lung or frozen PBMC. Sequenced material: PBMCs, taken at surgery. These receptors were taken from a female donor with early-stage non-small cell lung cancer.

This clonotype was seen ten or more times. V is TRBV20-1 and J is TRBJ2-6; 10 bases are shared with TRBD1. CDR3 length: 14 amino acids. Germline values: CDR1 DFQATT, CDR2 SNEGSKA (reference sequence). V lost 7 bases and J lost 2; bases outside the gene matches: 2. Here the CDR3 reads CSGQGAAGANVLTF. CDR3 nucleotides: TGCAGTGGACAGGGGGCGGCTGGGGCCAACGTCCTGACTTTC.

V usage is TRBV7-8 and J usage is TRBJ2-5; D gene unclear. The length of the CDR3 is 13 residues. The germline CDR1 and CDR2 sequences are SGHVS and FQNEAQ. Trimming shortened V by 6 bases and J by 1 base, and 9 bases separated the two germline ends. CDR3 amino acids: CASRPRFQETQYF. In nucleotides, the CDR3 is TGTGCCAGCAGGCCCCGATTCCAAGAGACCCAGTACTTC.

This clonotype was picked up a small number of times. The chain uses TRBV19 and TRBJ2-1; D remains unclear. Germline loops: CDR1 LNHDA, CDR2 SQIVND (reference sequence). CDR3 length: 15 amino acids. With 0 bases removed from V and 8 bases from J, the gap between germline ends came to 14 bases. The CDR3 reads CASSIDQVFGDEQFF. DNA of the CDR3: TGTGCCAGTAGTATAGATCAGGTGTTCGGCGATGAGCAGTTCTTC.

This clonotype was detected many times. This chain's CDR3 is CSARGRDGRHEQFF. The DNA for the CDR3 is TGCAGTGCTAGAGGGAGGGACGGGAGGCATGAGCAGTTCTTC. The chain recombines TRBV20-1 with TRBJ2-1; 7 nucleotides line up with TRBD2. Germline V lookup: CDR1 DFQATT, CDR2 SNEGSKA (reference sequence). Losses at the gene ends were 1 base for V and 8 bases for J; bases not matched to a gene: 8. The CDR3 sequence is 14 residues long.

This clonotype was counted at least ten times. This chain links TRBV12-3 or TRBV12-4 with TRBJ1-1; D gene unclear. The CDR3 spans 8 residues. Trimming cost V 3 bases and J 11 bases, with 1 base left between them. The DNA of the CDR3 is TGTGCCAGCAGTTTGGCTTTCTTT. Amino acid sequence: CASSLAFF.

At least ten counts were recorded for this clonotype. This sequence joins TRBV6-2 or TRBV6-3 and TRBJ2-2, with unresolved D. The CDR3 sequence is 13 residues long. From germline, CDR1 is MNHEY and CDR2 SVGEGT. With 4 bases removed from V and 5 bases from J, the gap between germline ends came to 8 bases. CDR3 in DNA: TGTGCCAGCAGTTCCCACTTGACCGGGGAGCTGTTTTTT. It encodes CASSSHLTGELFF.

This clonotype was seen a few times. The rearrangement joins TRBV5-5 to TRBJ1-1; D remains unclear. The CDR3 runs 13 residues. V lost 1 base and J 5 bases, leaving 9 bases between the germline ends. Germline V lookup: CDR1 SGHKS, CDR2 YYEKEE (reference sequence). The CDR3 is CASSLIGGTEAFF. For the CDR3, the DNA is TGTGCCAGCAGCTTGATAGGTGGTACTGAAGCTTTCTTT. The full variable domain, in which reference TRBV5-5 and TRBJ1-1 provide the parts outside the CDR3, is DAGVTQSPTHLIKTRGQQVTLRCSPISGHKSVSWYQQVLGQGPQFIFQYYEKEERGRGNFPDRFSARQFPNYSSELNVNALLLGDSALYLCASSLIGGTEAFFGQGTRLTVV.

This clonotype is termed medium-sized (0.01 to 0.1%). The chain recombines TRBV12-3 or TRBV12-4 with TRBJ2-1; D not certain. V was clipped by 6 bases and J by 6 bases, with 12 bases between them. This CDR3 has 13 residues. DNA for the CDR3: TGTGCCAGCAGATACGGACGGAGCAATGAGCAGTTCTTC. As protein: CASRYGRSNEQFF.

This clonotype appeared many times. The chain recombines TRBV6-6 with TRBJ2-1; 9 nucleotides match TRBD2. Looked up from germline, CDR1 is MNHNY and CDR2 is SVGAGI (reference sequence). After removal of 10 bases from V and 5 bases from J, the junction contained 9 bases not matched to a gene. The CDR3 has 14 residues. The CDR3 nucleotides are TGTGCCACCCTGAGCGGGGGGAGGAACAATGAGCAGTTCTTC. This sequence encodes CATLSGGRNNEQFF.

This clonotype has a count of ten or more. The J gene is TRBJ1-1, the V gene TRBV16; D uncertain. Per the germline V gene, CDR1 is KGHSY and CDR2 is FQNENV. The CDR3 loop spans 13 amino acids. V was cut by 4 bases and J by 4 bases, with 10 bases left in between. In DNA form, the CDR3 reads TGTGCCAGCAGCCCCGCACACCTCACTGAAGCTTTCTTT. This encodes CASSPAHLTEAFF.

This clonotype has ten or more counts. This chain links TRBV20-1 with TRBJ2-7; tentative D call: TRBD2 (7 bases). The germline V and J ends were trimmed by 5 bases and 2 bases, with 16 bases remaining between them. The CDR3 has 14 residues. Germline V gene data show CDR1 as DFQATT and CDR2 as SNEGSKA (reference sequence). CDR3 amino acids: CSAGGLAATYEQYF. The CDR3 nucleotides are TGCAGTGCTGGGGGGCTAGCGGCTACCTACGAGCAGTACTTC.

This clonotype is medium-sized. This chain connects TRBV20-1 to TRBJ2-7, with D perhaps TRBD1 (5 bases). Germline CDR1 is DFQATT and CDR2 is SNEGSKA (reference sequence). This CDR3 contains 14 residues. V dropped 8 bases and J dropped 6 bases, with 23 bases sitting between them. The CDR3 is CSTLLVAGSVEQYF. The CDR3 region has the DNA TGCAGTACCCTCCTGGTGGCAGGGTCGGTCGAGCAGTACTTC.

This clonotype is termed medium-sized. The J gene is TRBJ1-2, the V gene TRBV27; 10 positions agree with TRBD1. After removal of 5 bases from V and 4 bases from J, the junction contained 7 bases not matched to a gene. Germline lookup yields CDR1 MNHEY and CDR2 SMNVEV (reference sequence). The CDR3 totals 15 residues. CDR3 protein: CASSPPGQGFYGYTF. The DNA for the CDR3 is TGTGCCAGCAGTCCTCCGGGACAGGGGTTCTATGGCTACACCTTC.

This clonotype showed up many times. The chain combines TRBV7-9 with TRBJ1-1; no firm D call. This CDR3 region has 11 residues. Germline CDR1 and CDR2: SEHNR and FQNEAQ (reference sequence). The ends were cut back, 4 bases at V and 2 bases at J, with 2 bases in the middle. The CDR3: CASSSNTEAFF. As DNA, the CDR3 is TGTGCCAGCAGCTCCAACACTGAAGCTTTCTTT. Variable domain in full (rest from reference TRBV7-9 and TRBJ1-1): DTGVSQNPRHKITKRGQNVTFRCDPISEHNRLYWYRQTLGQGPEFLTYFQNEAQLEKSRLLSDRFSAERPKGSFSTLEIQRTEQGDSAMYLCASSSNTEAFFGQGTRLTVV.

This clonotype appeared a few times. The rearrangement links TRBV20-1 to TRBJ1-4, with D possibly TRBD1 on 5 matching bases. In germline, CDR1 is DFQATT, CDR2 SNEGSKA (reference sequence). V lost 3 bases and J 5 bases, leaving 13 bases between the germline ends. There are 14 residues in the CDR3. The DNA of the CDR3 is TGCAGTGCTAGGTCCAGGGTCGGGAATGAAAAACTGTTTTTT. Protein sequence: CSARSRVGNEKLFF.

In its sample, this clonotype was seen many times. The V call is TRBV5-1, the J call TRBJ1-1; D remains ambiguous. There are 14 residues in the CDR3. Trimming removed 0 bases from V and 7 bases from J, with 13 bases in between. The germline V gene has CDR1 SGHRS and CDR2 YFSETQ. The CDR3 DNA reads TGCGCCAGCAGCTTGGGGCCCGGCTGGGTTGAAGCTTTCTTT. Translating gives CASSLGPGWVEAFF.

In this sample, this clonotype turned up many times. CDR3 sequence (DNA): TGTGCCAGCAGTGAATGGGGCTCTGGGGCCAACGTCCTGACTTTC. Its protein product is CASSEWGSGANVLTF. The rearrangement uses TRBV6-1 and TRBJ2-6; D ambiguous. CDR3 length: 15 residues. Germline V gives CDR1 MNHNS, CDR2 SASEGT. Trimming took off 2 bases at V and 0 bases at J, with 5 bases between the two ends.